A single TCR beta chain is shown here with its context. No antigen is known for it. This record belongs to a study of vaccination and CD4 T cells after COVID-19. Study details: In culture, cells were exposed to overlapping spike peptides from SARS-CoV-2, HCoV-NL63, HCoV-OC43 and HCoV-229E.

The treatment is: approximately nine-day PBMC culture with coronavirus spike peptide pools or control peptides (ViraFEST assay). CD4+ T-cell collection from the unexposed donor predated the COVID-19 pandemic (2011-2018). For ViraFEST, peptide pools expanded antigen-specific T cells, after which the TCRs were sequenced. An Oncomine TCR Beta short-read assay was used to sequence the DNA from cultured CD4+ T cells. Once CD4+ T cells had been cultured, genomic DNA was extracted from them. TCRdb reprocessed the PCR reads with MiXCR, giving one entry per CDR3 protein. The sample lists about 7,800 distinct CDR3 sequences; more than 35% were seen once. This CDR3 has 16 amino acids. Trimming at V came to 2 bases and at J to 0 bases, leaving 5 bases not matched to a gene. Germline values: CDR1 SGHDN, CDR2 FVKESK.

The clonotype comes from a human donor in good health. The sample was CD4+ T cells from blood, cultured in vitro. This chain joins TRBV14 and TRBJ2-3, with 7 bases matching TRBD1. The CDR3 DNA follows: TGTGCCAGCAGCCAACGGACAGGTACTAGCACAGATACGCAGTATTTT. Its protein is CASSQRTGTSTDTQYF.